Presented here are 20 T cell receptor beta chains from one specimen sequenced in a study of cytomegalovirus exposure and HLA in healthy donors. Primers included in the PCR were 60 Vbeta and 13 Jbeta primers. Sequencing used immunoSEQ multiplex PCR; TCRdb keeps in-frame clones, though not all of them. The data show under 200,000 clones, about 83% seen once. The sample taken for sequencing was PBMCs. All receptors derive from a woman aged 25-40 years in good health and CMV-seropositive.

This clone was seen a single time. The chain joins TRBV9 to TRBJ2-1; D is unresolved. This CDR3 contains 15 residues. V shed 3 bases and J shed 7 bases, with 17 bases lying between them. Per germline, CDR1 SGDLS and CDR2 YYNGEE. CDR3 residues: CASSAPAPYRNEQFF. The CDR3 DNA follows: TGTGCCAGCAGCGCCCCCGCCCCCTACCGAAATGAGCAGTTCTTC.

The chain has TRBV9 and TRBJ2-7, with a weak D call TRBD2 (7 bases). The CDR3 is 23 amino acids. With 0 bases removed from V and 4 bases from J, the gap between germline ends came to 38 bases. Germline CDR1 and CDR2: SGDLS and YYNGEE. The chain's CDR3 is CASSVALGEKMGGRYRAKYEQYF. Here the CDR3 DNA reads TGTGCCAGCAGCGTAGCTTTAGGTGAAAAAATGGGGGGGCGGTACAGGGCAAAATACGAGCAGTACTTC.

This clone has only a few counts. The rearrangement joins TRBV28 to TRBJ2-7; TRBD1 agrees at 7 bases. Germline V gene sequence: CDR1 MDHEN, CDR2 SYDVKM. The CDR3 is 14 residues long. V was clipped by 7 bases and J by 6 bases; unmatched bases: 12. CDR3 coding DNA: TGTGCCAGCACCGTAGACAGGGATGTCGGCGAGCAGTACTTC. This encodes CASTVDRDVGEQYF.

The chain links TRBV28 to TRBJ1-2; no firm D call. Between the trimmed V and J ends, which lost 5 bases and 5 bases, there was a span of 12 bases. Germline assignment: CDR1 MDHEN and CDR2 SYDVKM. CDR3 size: 13 residues. The chain's CDR3 is CASSPPSFYGYTF. Here the CDR3 DNA reads TGTGCCAGCAGTCCCCCTAGTTTTTATGGCTACACCTTC.

The rearrangement uses TRBV10-2 and TRBJ1-5; weak D call: TRBD1 (5 bases). The germline V and J ends were trimmed by 4 bases and 5 bases, with 12 bases remaining between them. This CDR3 region has 14 residues. CDR1 WSHSY and CDR2 SAAADI come from the germline V gene. The CDR3 loop reads CASSVARGDQPQHF. As DNA, the CDR3 is TGCGCCAGCAGTGTTGCACGGGGGGATCAGCCCCAGCATTTT.

CDR3 sequence: CASTKKRISGYTF. CDR3 nucleotides: TGTGCCAGCACCAAAAAGAGGATCTCTGGCTACACCTTC. The chain carries TRBV28 and TRBJ1-2; D is undetermined. The CDR3 consists of 13 residues. The germline gives CDR1 MDHEN, CDR2 SYDVKM. Trimming stripped 7 bases from V and 7 bases from J, with 16 bases between.

The chain carries TRBV6-5 and TRBJ1-1; possible D gene TRBD1, 5 bases. Trimming removed 6 bases at V and 1 base at J, with 12 bases between. Germline V CDR1 and CDR2: MNHEY, SVGAGI. The CDR3 is 14 residues long. The CDR3 sequence: CASSINGGNTEAFF. Written as DNA, the CDR3 is TGTGCCAGCAGCATTAACGGGGGGAACACTGAAGCTTTCTTT.

This chain joins TRBV9 and TRBJ2-4, with 12 positions matching TRBD2. The CDR3 spans 17 residues. Germline lookup yields CDR1 SGDLS and CDR2 YYNGEE. Trimming removed 0 bases from V and 3 bases from J; junction bases left unmatched: 4. The CDR3: CASSVDPSGGVKNIQYF. For the CDR3, the DNA is TGTGCCAGCAGCGTAGACCCTAGCGGGGGGGTCAAAAACATTCAGTACTTC.

The chain recombines TRBV4-1 with TRBJ2-7, with 10 bases matching TRBD1. Losses at the gene ends were 4 bases for V and 5 bases for J; bases not matched to a gene: 8. This CDR3 is built from 15 residues. Germline CDR1 and CDR2: MGHRA and YSYEKL. The CDR3 DNA reads TGCGCCAGCAGCCGAACCGGGACAGGGGTTAACGAGCAGTACTTC. This encodes CASSRTGTGVNEQYF.

V usage is TRBV19 and J usage is TRBJ2-7; D is possibly TRBD1 (6 bases). This CDR3 is 14 amino acids long. Germline assignment: CDR1 LNHDA and CDR2 SQIVND (reference sequence). V gave up 8 bases and J gave up 5 bases, with 19 bases separating them. This chain's CDR3 is CASLRDKGSDEQYF. The CDR3 DNA is TGTGCCAGTCTTCGGGACAAGGGATCTGACGAGCAGTACTTC. Based on the CDR3 plus reference TRBV19 and TRBJ2-7, the full variable domain is DGGITQSPKYLFRKEGQNVTLSCEQNLNHDAMYWYRQDPGQGLRLIYYSQIVNDFQKGDIAEGYSVSREKKESFPLTVTSAQKNPTAFYLCASLRDKGSDEQYFGPGTRLTVT.

The chain is built from TRBV7-9 and TRBJ2-3, with TRBD1 matching 9 bases. From germline, CDR1 is SEHNR and CDR2 FQNEAQ (reference sequence). The trim removed 5 bases at V and 0 bases at J, leaving 3 bases unmatched. CDR3 length: 15 residues. The CDR3 nucleotides are TGTGCCAGCAGCCAAGGACAGGGGAGCACAGATACGCAGTATTTT. Amino acids: CASSQGQGSTDTQYF.

This chain connects TRBV6-6 to TRBJ2-1, with unresolved D. This CDR3 region has 12 residues. The V end lost 4 bases, the J end lost 4 bases, and 5 bases lay between the germline ends. Germline CDR1 and CDR2: MNHNY and SVGAGI (reference sequence). This chain's CDR3 is CASSSEYNEQFF. The CDR3 DNA sequence: TGTGCCAGCAGTTCGGAGTACAATGAGCAGTTCTTC.

This clone appeared once. The chain carries TRBV7-2 and TRBJ2-7; D gene uncertain. The CDR3 spans 11 residues. V lost 5 bases to trimming and J lost 7 bases, with 9 bases between them. Germline V gene data show CDR1 as SGHTA and CDR2 as FQGNSA. The CDR3 DNA is TGTGCCAGCAGCCAGACTCGTGAGCAGTACTTC. Protein: CASSQTREQYF.

The chain joins TRBV10-1 to TRBJ2-2, with 11 positions matching TRBD2. The CDR3 loop spans 16 amino acids. With V trimmed by 6 bases and J by 2 bases, 5 bases remained unmatched. CDR1 and CDR2 from the germline V gene are WNHNN and SYGVQD (reference sequence). The chain's CDR3 is CASSQGLAANTGELFF. Written as DNA, the CDR3 is TGCGCCAGCAGCCAGGGACTAGCGGCTAACACCGGGGAGCTGTTTTTT.

V is TRBV5-6 and J is TRBJ1-4; TRBD1 is a possible D gene (5 bases). There are 16 residues in the CDR3. Trimming stripped 7 bases from V and 0 bases from J, with 16 bases between. Germline loops: CDR1 SGHDT, CDR2 YYEEEE. This CDR3 reads CASYDFRGSTNEKLFF. The DNA for the CDR3 is TGTGCCAGCTACGACTTCCGGGGGTCAACTAATGAAAAACTGTTTTTT.

The chain couples TRBV5-1 to TRBJ2-7, with 8 bases that match TRBD1. The V gene's germline CDR1 is SGHRS and CDR2 YFSETQ. V lost 4 bases and J lost 2; bases outside the gene matches: 5. The CDR3 has 14 residues. CDR3 nucleotide sequence: TGCGCCAGCAGCATGACAGGGGACGCCTACGAGCAGTACTTC. Translating gives CASSMTGDAYEQYF.

This clone was counted between two and nine times. The V gene is TRBV5-1, the J gene TRBJ1-2; D is perhaps TRBD1 (5 bases). CDR1 is SGHRS and CDR2 is YFSETQ in the germline V gene. With 0 bases removed from V and 8 bases from J, the gap between germline ends came to 11 bases. The CDR3 length is 13 residues. The CDR3 DNA reads as TGCGCCAGCAGCTTGGTGGCAGGGCGCGGCTACACCTTC. Encoded protein: CASSLVAGRGYTF.

This clone was counted once. V gene TRBV6-5 combines with J gene TRBJ2-3, with 10 bases aligning to TRBD1. Germline CDR1 reads MNHEY; CDR2 reads SVGAGI. The trim removed 5 bases at V and 2 bases at J, leaving 4 bases unmatched. The CDR3 loop spans 15 amino acids. Here the CDR3 DNA reads TGTGCCAGCAGTCAGGGGACAGGGGTCACAGATACGCAGTATTTT. This translates into CASSQGTGVTDTQYF.

The rearrangement joins TRBV5-8 to TRBJ2-7, with D perhaps TRBD2 (6 bases). Trimming shortened V by 2 bases and J by 1 base, and 13 bases separated the two germline ends. The CDR3 is 15 residues long. Germline V lookup: CDR1 SGHTS, CDR2 YDEGEE. CDR3 nucleotides: TGTGCCAGCAGCTTTTCCGTCCGGGGGTCCTACGAGCAGTACTTC. Its protein product is CASSFSVRGSYEQYF.

Comment on this clone: Other DNA sequences within the sample encode an identical CDR3. V is TRBV10-1 and J is TRBJ1-6, with D perhaps TRBD1 (5 bases). The CDR3 length is 13 residues. Germline CDR1 WNHNN, CDR2 SYGVQD (reference sequence). V was shortened by 3 bases and J by 7 bases, with 7 bases between the two germline ends. In DNA form, the CDR3 reads TGCGCCAGCAGTGACGGGGGGAATTCACCCCTCCACTTT. Translating it yields CASSDGGNSPLHF.